A selection of T cell receptor beta chains follows, all from one sample in a study of cytomegalovirus exposure and HLA in healthy donors. Here immunoSEQ multiplex PCR was the method, and the copy in TCRdb shows in-frame clones only, minus some. The data hold over 90,000 clones, with roughly 74% observed a single time. Sequenced sample: PBMCs. Receptor source: a female donor in good health and CMV-seropositive. Each CDR3 is given with its conserved first and last residue. D genes are given only for firm matches.

TRBV25-1,TRBD1,CASSEDRVGNSPLHF
TRBV18,TRBD1,CASSPYDRGRVDGYTF
TRBV6-4,TRBD1,CASSQGARETQYF
TRBV7-8,TRBD1,CASSLFRQGLKTGANVLTF
TRBV7-2,NA,CASSFLRVGQPQHF
TRBV11-2,TRBD2,CASSTTSGADTQYF
TRBV13,NA,CASSSRRSYEQYF
TRBV7-9,NA,CASAGQMNTEAFF
TRBV7-9,TRBD1,CASSLGRTGQLTYEQYF
TRBV9,TRBD1,CASSQGAIYEQYF
TRBV6-5,NA,CASSYSRIVRTEAFF
TRBV5-1,NA,CASSLAGRGAEAFF
TRBV6-5,NA,CASSYSSPSMNTEAFF
TRBV9,NA,CASSVGGLAEETQYF
TRBV5-4,TRBD2,CASSFPGLAAQETQYF
TRBV7-2,NA,CAIVGVGNEQFF
TRBV30,TRBD1,CAWSGTGYNEQFF